A selection of T cell receptor beta chains follows, all from one sample in a study of PD-1 blockade in classical Hodgkin lymphoma. TCRdb's table, derived via immunoSEQ multiplex PCR, lists solely in-frame clones and lacks some. The sample consists of roughly 100,000 clones, roughly 91% of them appearing once. Sequencing was performed on peripheral blood mononuclear cells (PBMCs), taken before the fourth cycle of nivolumab. These receptors were collected from a human donor with classical Hodgkin lymphoma. Both conserved end residues are part of each CDR3. A D gene is named only where the DNA matches it firmly. Some rows mark clone size as missing; the rest say once, few, many or name a class of expanded clone.

J,D,size,V,DNA,CDR3
TRBJ2-5,NA,NA,TRBV7-9,TGTGCCAGCAGCTTAGTAAGGTCCCAAGAGACCCAGTACTTC,CASSLVRSQETQYF
TRBJ2-1,TRBD2,NA,TRBV18,TGTGCCAGCTCACCGGGCGGTAGCGGGAGACTCCTTTCGCCCCCTCAGTTCTTC,CASSPGGSGRLLSPPQFF
TRBJ2-7,NA,NA,TRBV30,TGTGCCTGGAATCCTTCCAGAACCTACGAGCAGTACTTC,CAWNPSRTYEQYF
TRBJ1-2,NA,NA,TRBV9,TGTGCCAGCAGCCTTTACGACACTCCCGAGCCGGCTAACTATGGCTACACCTTC,CASSLYDTPEPANYGYTF
TRBJ2-1,TRBD2,NA,TRBV19,TGTGCCAGTAGTATCAGATCGGCGGTGGGAGCGGGAGCTGTAAATGAGCAGTTCTTC,CASSIRSAVGAGAVNEQFF
TRBJ1-4,NA,NA,TRBV15,TGTGCCACCAGCAGAGATGGAGGGGGGGTGGCTGAAAAACTGTTTTTT,CATSRDGGGVAEKLFF
TRBJ2-7,NA,NA,TRBV15,TGTGCCACCAGCAGAGGCCCGCGGAGGCTCGTCGGTCGCGTAGGGTACGAGCAGTACTTC,CATSRGPRRLVGRVGYEQYF
TRBJ2-1,TRBD2,NA,TRBV27,TGTGCCAGCAGTTTAATGACAGGGTGGCTAGCGGGAGCTGGCGGCGAGCAGTTCTTC,CASSLMTGWLAGAGGEQFF
TRBJ2-3,NA,NA,TRBV5-4,TGTGCCAGCAGCTTGGATTCGGGAAGAGATACGCAGTATTTT,CASSLDSGRDTQYF
TRBJ2-1,NA,NA,TRBV10-1,TGCGCCAGCAGTGAGTCCACCTCCGGGAGCCTACGGTGGTTCTTC,CASSESTSGSLRWFF
TRBJ1-5,TRBD1,NA,TRBV27,TGTGCCAGCAGTCCGCGAGGGGGCATTCGCAATCAGCCCCAGCATTTT,CASSPRGGIRNQPQHF
TRBJ2-5,TRBD1,NA,TRBV30,TGTGCCTGGGGGACAGGGGGGAGGGAGACCCAGTACTTC,CAWGTGGRETQYF
TRBJ2-7,TRBD1,NA,TRBV5-6,TGTGCCAGCAGCCCCTCGGTTCCGGGACAGGGCACCTACGAGCAGTACTTC,CASSPSVPGQGTYEQYF
TRBJ2-5,NA,NA,TRBV9,TGTGCCAGCAGCGAACACGGTGAGGAGACCCAGTACTTC,CASSEHGEETQYF
TRBJ2-7,NA,NA,TRBV27,TGTGCCAGCAGTCGCAGGGAGAGCTCCTACGAGCAGTACTTC,CASSRRESSYEQYF
TRBJ2-7,NA,NA,TRBV15,TGTGCCACCAGCAGAGATCCAGGGTACGAGCAGTACTTC,CATSRDPGYEQYF
TRBJ2-5,NA,NA,TRBV5-1,TGCGCCAGCAGCCCACCGGTTGGACAGCCCCGAGAGACCCAGTACTTC,CASSPPVGQPRETQYF
TRBJ2-1,NA,NA,TRBV7-9,TGTGCCAGCAGCTGGGGGACCTTTTTCTACAATGAGCAGTTCTTC,CASSWGTFFYNEQFF
TRBJ2-1,NA,NA,TRBV2,TGTGCCCGCCAGTCAGACTACTCCTACAATGAGCAGTTCTTC,CARQSDYSYNEQFF
TRBJ1-5,NA,once,TRBV19,TGTGCCAGTAGTACCGAGAGGGGGATTAGTCAGCCCCAGCATTTT,CASSTERGISQPQHF
TRBJ1-2,TRBD1,once,TRBV28,TGTGCCAGCAGCCGCGACAGGGGCCCTCGGGGCTACACCTTC,CASSRDRGPRGYTF
TRBJ2-5,TRBD1,NA,TRBV4-1,TGCGCCAGCAGCCAGGACAGGAAGTACCAAGAGACCCAGTACTTC,CASSQDRKYQETQYF
TRBJ1-1,NA,NA,TRBV7-9,TGTGCCAGCAGCTTTGGGGGGCCTAGTGAAGCTTTCTTT,CASSFGGPSEAFF
TRBJ2-7,TRBD2,NA,TRBV27,TGTGCCAGTGGAACTAGCGGGCCATACGAGCAGTACTTC,CASGTSGPYEQYF
TRBJ2-2,TRBD2,NA,TRBV10-3,TGTGCCATCAGTGGGACTAGCGGGAGGGCCGGGGAGCTGTTTTTT,CAISGTSGRAGELFF
TRBJ2-7,NA,once,TRBV14,TGTGCCAGCAGCCAAGTTGACAGCCGCTCCTACGAGCAGTACTTC,CASSQVDSRSYEQYF
TRBJ2-5,NA,NA,TRBV5-1,TGCGCCAGCAGCTTGGTACCTTTGGGGACCCAGTACTTC,CASSLVPLGTQYF
TRBJ1-2,TRBD1,NA,TRBV6-1,TGTGCCAGCAGGAATACAGGGGACTATGGCTACACCTTC,CASRNTGDYGYTF
TRBJ1-1,NA,NA,TRBV7-9,TGTGCCAGCAGCTCCTCGGGAGGCCCAACTGAAGCTTTCTTT,CASSSSGGPTEAFF
TRBJ2-3,NA,NA,TRBV9,TGTGCCAGCAGCGTAGGAAGCATCCCCACCACAGATACGCAGTATTTT,CASSVGSIPTTDTQYF
TRBJ2-4,NA,NA,TRBV6-1,TGTGCCAGCACCTCGAACAGGGTCCAAAACATTCAGTACTTC,CASTSNRVQNIQYF
TRBJ2-7,NA,NA,TRBV7-9,TGTGCCAGCAGCTCCCCTCTGGCCTCAACCTACGAGCAGTACTTC,CASSSPLASTYEQYF
TRBJ2-5,NA,once,TRBV30,TGTGCCTGGAGCGGGGCCGGACAGGAGACCCAGTACTTC,CAWSGAGQETQYF
TRBJ2-2,TRBD1,NA,TRBV28,TGTGCCAGCAGTGTGACCGGGACAGAGGACCTCACCGGGGAGCTGTTTTTT,CASSVTGTEDLTGELFF
TRBJ2-7,NA,NA,TRBV28,TGTGCCAGCAGTTTATTCGGTGTCTACCATTACGAGCAGTACTTC,CASSLFGVYHYEQYF
TRBJ1-2,TRBD1,NA,TRBV6-5,TGTGCCAGCAGTTACAATCTCAGGACAGGGGATGGCTACACCTTC,CASSYNLRTGDGYTF
TRBJ2-7,NA,NA,TRBV2,TGTGCCACTCTAGGGGGGGGGAGAACGGGTGAGCAGTACTTC,CATLGGGRTGEQYF
TRBJ2-1,NA,NA,TRBV9,TGTGCCAGCAGCGTAGAAGACAGTCCAAGCTCCTACAATGAGCAGTTCTTC,CASSVEDSPSSYNEQFF
TRBJ2-7,NA,NA,TRBV14,TGTGCCAGCAGCCAAGGCGCAGGCTCCTACGAGCAGTACTTC,CASSQGAGSYEQYF
TRBJ1-2,NA,NA,TRBV30,TGTGCCTGCGACGATGGCTACACCTTC,CACDDGYTF
TRBJ2-1,NA,once,TRBV6-5,TGTGCCAGCAGTTACTCGGGCTACCAGAATGAGCAGTTCTTC,CASSYSGYQNEQFF
TRBJ1-2,NA,NA,TRBV6-4,TGTGCCAGCAGGGGGGCTAACTATGGCTACACCTTC,CASRGANYGYTF